A selection of T cell receptor beta chains follows, all from one sample in a study of vaccination effects on CD4 cells after COVID-19. These receptors' targets are unknown. Produced via immunoSEQ multiplex PCR; TCRdb's table is partial and in-frame only. The data hold about 45,000 clones, with under 80% observed a single time. The specimen comprised CD4+ T cells from PBMCs cultured with a peptide pool, sampled before COVID-19 vaccination. Receptors originate from a human donor who had a prior SARS-CoV-2 infection. Both conserved end residues are part of each CDR3. Each record gives: clone size, V gene, D gene, J gene, CDR3 protein, CDR3 DNA. D genes are given only for firm matches. A row's size may be missing; if present it is once, few, many or a size class.

once,TRBV4-1,TRBD2,TRBJ2-3,CASSQMTSGSTDTQYF,TGCGCCAGCAGTCAGATGACTAGCGGGAGCACAGATACGCAGTATTTT
-,TRBV7-8,TRBD1,TRBJ2-2,CASSLQGALNTGELFF,TGTGCCAGCAGCTTACAGGGGGCCCTGAACACCGGGGAGCTGTTTTTT
-,TRBV15,TRBD1,TRBJ1-4,CATSRGTGVEKLFF,TGTGCCACCAGCAGAGGTACAGGGGTTGAAAAACTGTTTTTT
-,TRBV27,TRBD1,TRBJ2-1,CASSIRPGQGTGEQFF,TGTGCCAGCAGTATAAGACCGGGACAGGGAACAGGTGAGCAGTTCTTC
-,TRBV2,-,TRBJ1-4,CASIGARVREKLFF,TGTGCCAGCATTGGGGCCAGGGTCAGGGAAAAACTGTTTTTT
-,TRBV9,-,TRBJ1-1,CASSVDGRGPLPGTEAFF,TGTGCCAGCAGCGTAGATGGGAGGGGTCCCCTACCGGGCACTGAAGCTTTCTTT
-,TRBV5-1,-,TRBJ1-1,CASSPGRGETEAFF,TGCGCCAGCAGCCCCGGCAGGGGTGAAACTGAAGCTTTCTTT
-,TRBV19,-,TRBJ2-3,CASSVLGGLADTQYF,TGTGCCAGTAGTGTGCTTGGGGGTTTGGCAGATACGCAGTATTTT
-,TRBV21-1,-,TRBJ2-1,CASSKGMLAGPANYNEQFF,TGTGCCAGCAGCAAAGGTATGCTAGCGGGACCCGCAAACTACAATGAGCAGTTCTTC
few,TRBV30,-,TRBJ2-1,CAWSRGGGSSYNEQFF,TGTGCCTGGAGTCGTGGTGGTGGTAGCTCCTACAATGAGCAGTTCTTC
-,TRBV29-1,-,TRBJ1-1,CSVVRQNTEAFF,TGCAGCGTTGTTAGGCAGAACACTGAAGCTTTCTTT
-,TRBV7-8,TRBD2,TRBJ2-1,CASSFRRLAAHNEQFF,TGTGCCAGCAGCTTTAGAAGACTAGCGGCCCACAATGAGCAGTTCTTC
few,TRBV7-7,-,TRBJ2-3,CASSFGNSVTDTQYF,TGTGCTAGCAGCTTCGGGAATAGCGTCACAGATACGCAGTATTTT
once,TRBV6-6,-,TRBJ1-5,CASSSGASQPQHF,TGTGCCAGCAGTTCCGGCGCCAGTCAGCCCCAGCATTTT
-,TRBV5-1,-,TRBJ2-5,CASSAPDRDQETQYF,TGCGCCAGCAGCGCCCCCGACAGAGACCAAGAGACCCAGTACTTC
-,TRBV7-2,-,TRBJ1-5,CASSRTDYNQPQHF,TGTGCCAGCAGCAGGACAGACTACAATCAGCCCCAGCATTTT
-,TRBV25-1,-,TRBJ2-5,CASSAGLQETQYF,TGTGCCAGCAGTGCGGGACTTCAAGAGACCCAGTACTTC
-,TRBV27,-,TRBJ2-7,CASSLAGTYEQYF,TGTGCCAGCAGTTTAGCGGGGACCTACGAGCAGTACTTC
-,TRBV6-5,-,TRBJ1-5,CASTLGMGLPQHF,TGTGCCAGCACCTTAGGAATGGGACTACCCCAGCATTTT
-,TRBV6-5,TRBD1,TRBJ1-4,CASRKTRDRRGKLFF,TGTGCCAGCAGGAAAACCCGGGACAGGAGGGGGAAACTGTTTTTT
-,TRBV19,-,TRBJ2-1,CASSSPFAEQFF,TGTGCCAGTAGTAGCCCCTTTGCTGAGCAGTTCTTC
-,TRBV3-1/TRBV3-2,-,TRBJ2-3,CASRDPSRGDTQYF,TGTGCCAGCAGGGACCCTAGTAGGGGTGATACGCAGTATTTT